A selection of T cell receptor beta chains follows, all from one sample in a study of cytomegalovirus exposure and HLA in healthy donors. Assay: immunoSEQ multiplex PCR; the TCRdb copy retains only in-frame clones and omits some. The sample contains approximately 190,000 clones, approximately 90% of which appear only once. Sequencing was carried out using PBMCs. These receptors were collected from a boy younger than 10 in good health and CMV-seronegative. Each CDR3 is given with its conserved first and last residue. D genes are given only for firm matches. Clone size is shown for a subset of rows, as once, few, many or a class of expanded clone.

clone size: -
D gene: -
V gene: TRBV2
J gene: TRBJ2-7
CDR3 protein: CASSAPRGKHEQYF
CDR3 DNA: TGTGCCAGCAGTGCCCCGAGGGGGAAACACGAGCAGTACTTC

clone size: -
D gene: TRBD1
V gene: TRBV27
J gene: TRBJ2-6
CDR3 protein: CASRPGQGLGANVLTF
CDR3 DNA: TGTGCCAGCCGACCCGGACAGGGATTAGGGGCCAACGTCCTGACTTTC

clone size: -
D gene: TRBD1
V gene: TRBV4-1
J gene: TRBJ1-1
CDR3 protein: CASSRIGQGRATEAFF
CDR3 DNA: TGCGCCAGCAGCCGGATCGGACAGGGGAGAGCAACTGAAGCTTTCTTT

clone size: -
D gene: -
V gene: TRBV29-1
J gene: TRBJ1-1
CDR3 protein: CSVETWGVNTEAFF
CDR3 DNA: TGCAGCGTTGAAACGTGGGGCGTGAACACTGAAGCTTTCTTT

clone size: -
D gene: TRBD1
V gene: TRBV6-5
J gene: TRBJ1-5
CDR3 protein: CASRLDRAQPQHF
CDR3 DNA: TGTGCCAGCAGATTGGACAGGGCACAGCCCCAGCATTTT

clone size: few
D gene: -
V gene: TRBV5-1
J gene: TRBJ2-6
CDR3 protein: CASSPSISGANVLTF
CDR3 DNA: TGCGCCAGCAGCCCGAGTATCTCTGGGGCCAACGTCCTGACTTTC

clone size: once
D gene: TRBD1
V gene: TRBV11-2
J gene: TRBJ2-1
CDR3 protein: CASSVTGRDEQFF
CDR3 DNA: TGTGCCAGCAGCGTGACAGGGCGCGATGAGCAGTTCTTC

clone size: -
D gene: TRBD2
V gene: TRBV10-2
J gene: TRBJ2-2
CDR3 protein: CASTSGGGLLNTGELFF
CDR3 DNA: TGCGCCAGCACCTCGGGGGGAGGACTTTTGAACACCGGGGAGCTGTTTTTT

clone size: -
D gene: TRBD1
V gene: TRBV6-1
J gene: TRBJ2-5
CDR3 protein: CASSDRGRVETQYF
CDR3 DNA: TGTGCCAGCAGTGACAGGGGGCGTGTGGAGACCCAGTACTTC

clone size: few
D gene: -
V gene: TRBV5-1
J gene: TRBJ1-1
CDR3 protein: CASAGGSLLNMNTEAFF
CDR3 DNA: TGCGCCAGCGCCGGGGGGAGTCTACTAAACATGAACACTGAAGCTTTCTTT

clone size: -
D gene: -
V gene: TRBV28
J gene: TRBJ2-7
CDR3 protein: CASSLSGSSLQQYYSSSYEQYF
CDR3 DNA: TGTGCCAGCAGTTTAAGTGGCAGTTCTCTCCAACAATACTATTCTAGCTCCTACGAGCAGTACTTC

clone size: -
D gene: TRBD1
V gene: TRBV7-6
J gene: TRBJ1-2
CDR3 protein: CASSSHLRGLDGYTF
CDR3 DNA: TGTGCCAGCAGCTCACACCTCAGGGGGCTGGATGGCTACACCTTC

clone size: once
D gene: -
V gene: TRBV9
J gene: TRBJ2-2
CDR3 protein: CASSVRTNTGELFF
CDR3 DNA: TGTGCCAGCAGCGTTAGAACCAACACCGGGGAGCTGTTTTTT

clone size: -
D gene: -
V gene: TRBV19
J gene: TRBJ2-5
CDR3 protein: CASSPGLISETQYF
CDR3 DNA: TGTGCCAGTAGTCCTGGACTGATATCGGAGACCCAGTACTTC

clone size: -
D gene: TRBD1
V gene: TRBV5-6
J gene: TRBJ1-2
CDR3 protein: CASSPPRTGGKSYGYTF
CDR3 DNA: TGTGCCAGCAGCCCGCCCCGGACAGGGGGCAAGAGCTATGGCTACACCTTC

clone size: -
D gene: -
V gene: TRBV19
J gene: TRBJ2-6
CDR3 protein: CASSIRAGSSGANVLTF
CDR3 DNA: TGTGCCAGTAGTATTCGGGCAGGGTCCTCTGGGGCCAACGTCCTGACTTTC

clone size: -
D gene: -
V gene: TRBV6-5
J gene: TRBJ2-5
CDR3 protein: CASSLRTAQETQYF
CDR3 DNA: TGTGCCAGCAGTTTAAGGACAGCACAAGAGACCCAGTACTTC

clone size: -
D gene: -
V gene: TRBV11-2
J gene: TRBJ2-5
CDR3 protein: CASSLVWEIQETQYF
CDR3 DNA: TGTGCCAGCAGCTTGGTGTGGGAGATACAAGAGACCCAGTACTTC

clone size: -
D gene: TRBD2
V gene: TRBV28
J gene: TRBJ2-7
CDR3 protein: CASSSLDAGGDYEQYF
CDR3 DNA: TGTGCCAGCAGTTCTTTAGACGCGGGAGGGGACTACGAGCAGTACTTC

clone size: -
D gene: -
V gene: TRBV9
J gene: TRBJ2-3
CDR3 protein: CASSPFRGDTQYF
CDR3 DNA: TGTGCCAGCAGCCCATTTAGGGGTGATACGCAGTATTTT

clone size: -
D gene: -
V gene: TRBV28
J gene: TRBJ2-1
CDR3 protein: CASSSTGTGHNEQFF
CDR3 DNA: TGTGCCAGCAGTTCTACAGGGACGGGGCACAATGAGCAGTTCTTC

clone size: -
D gene: -
V gene: TRBV11-2
J gene: TRBJ1-1
CDR3 protein: CASSLDAGWVNTEAFF
CDR3 DNA: TGTGCCAGCAGCTTAGACGCAGGTTGGGTGAACACTGAAGCTTTCTTT

clone size: -
D gene: -
V gene: TRBV6-1
J gene: TRBJ1-1
CDR3 protein: CASSVKGPSKPFF
CDR3 DNA: TGTGCCAGCAGTGTAAAGGGGCCCTCCAAGCCTTTCTTT

clone size: once
D gene: TRBD2
V gene: TRBV7-9
J gene: TRBJ2-1
CDR3 protein: CASSLGREGLGNEQFF
CDR3 DNA: TGTGCCAGCAGCTTAGGGCGGGAGGGATTAGGCAATGAGCAGTTCTTC

clone size: -
D gene: -
V gene: TRBV14
J gene: TRBJ2-7
CDR3 protein: CASSQGLGGYEQYF
CDR3 DNA: TGTGCCAGCAGCCAAGGGTTAGGGGGCTACGAGCAGTACTTC

clone size: -
D gene: -
V gene: TRBV6-1
J gene: TRBJ2-2
CDR3 protein: CASSELRGGYGELFF
CDR3 DNA: TGTGCCAGCAGTGAATTAAGGGGGGGATACGGGGAGCTGTTTTTT

clone size: -
D gene: -
V gene: TRBV28
J gene: TRBJ1-5
CDR3 protein: CASTGAGDSNQPQHF
CDR3 DNA: TGTGCCAGCACTGGGGCAGGGGATAGCAATCAGCCCCAGCATTTT

clone size: -
D gene: TRBD1
V gene: TRBV7-8
J gene: TRBJ2-1
CDR3 protein: CASSSGTGVGNEQFF
CDR3 DNA: TGTGCCAGCAGCTCAGGGACAGGGGTTGGCAATGAGCAGTTCTTC

clone size: -
D gene: TRBD1
V gene: TRBV18
J gene: TRBJ1-1
CDR3 protein: CASSPLAYDRVQNTEAFF
CDR3 DNA: TGTGCCAGCTCACCCCTAGCCTACGACAGGGTGCAGAACACTGAAGCTTTCTTT

clone size: -
D gene: -
V gene: TRBV28
J gene: TRBJ2-7
CDR3 protein: CASSLGFHEQYF
CDR3 DNA: TGTGCCAGCAGTTTGGGCTTCCACGAGCAGTACTTC

clone size: -
D gene: TRBD1
V gene: TRBV23-1
J gene: TRBJ2-2
CDR3 protein: CASSRRGPTHGELFF
CDR3 DNA: TGCGCCAGCAGCCGCAGGGGGCCCACTCACGGGGAGCTGTTTTTT

clone size: -
D gene: -
V gene: TRBV28
J gene: TRBJ1-2
CDR3 protein: CASRAGGGALNYGYTF
CDR3 DNA: TGTGCCAGCAGGGCTGGAGGAGGTGCCCTTAACTATGGCTACACCTTC

clone size: once
D gene: TRBD1
V gene: TRBV19
J gene: TRBJ1-1
CDR3 protein: CASIGTGSWGGFEAFF
CDR3 DNA: TGTGCCAGTATCGGGACAGGGTCGTGGGGGGGGTTTGAAGCTTTCTTT

clone size: -
D gene: -
V gene: TRBV2
J gene: TRBJ2-2
CDR3 protein: CASSREGVGELFF
CDR3 DNA: TGTGCCAGCAGCCGAGAGGGGGTCGGGGAGCTGTTTTTT

clone size: -
D gene: -
V gene: TRBV19
J gene: TRBJ2-7
CDR3 protein: CASSIGGLTNTYEQYF
CDR3 DNA: TGTGCCAGTAGTATCGGGGGACTGACGAACACCTACGAGCAGTACTTC

clone size: -
D gene: TRBD2
V gene: TRBV4-1
J gene: TRBJ2-2
CDR3 protein: CASSLIGTSGGAAGELFF
CDR3 DNA: TGCGCCAGCAGCCTAATTGGGACTAGCGGGGGGGCCGCCGGGGAGCTGTTTTTT

clone size: once
D gene: -
V gene: TRBV5-5
J gene: TRBJ1-1
CDR3 protein: CASSLEGQVNTEAFF
CDR3 DNA: TGTGCCAGCAGCTTGGAGGGACAAGTGAACACTGAAGCTTTCTTT

clone size: -
D gene: -
V gene: TRBV9
J gene: TRBJ2-1
CDR3 protein: CASSGGGWLNEQFF
CDR3 DNA: TGTGCCAGCAGCGGAGGAGGTTGGCTAAATGAGCAGTTCTTC

clone size: -
D gene: TRBD2
V gene: TRBV18
J gene: TRBJ2-7
CDR3 protein: CASSPKSGGARVEQYF
CDR3 DNA: TGTGCCAGCTCACCGAAGAGCGGGGGAGCCCGGGTCGAGCAGTACTTC

clone size: -
D gene: TRBD2
V gene: TRBV5-1
J gene: TRBJ2-3
CDR3 protein: CASRSSPGLAGSAGDTQYF
CDR3 DNA: TGCGCCAGCAGGAGTTCCCCGGGACTAGCGGGGTCGGCCGGAGATACGCAGTATTTT

clone size: -
D gene: -
V gene: TRBV9
J gene: TRBJ2-3
CDR3 protein: CASSVELRGMSDTQYF
CDR3 DNA: TGTGCCAGCAGCGTAGAGTTGCGGGGAATGTCAGATACGCAGTATTTT

clone size: -
D gene: -
V gene: TRBV6-5
J gene: TRBJ2-7
CDR3 protein: CASSPGVHEQYF
CDR3 DNA: TGTGCCAGCAGTCCAGGCGTCCACGAGCAGTACTTC

clone size: -
D gene: -
V gene: TRBV29-1
J gene: TRBJ2-2
CDR3 protein: CSVRRGGTGELFF
CDR3 DNA: TGCAGCGTTAGGCGGGGTGGGACCGGGGAGCTGTTTTTT

clone size: -
D gene: -
V gene: TRBV6-1
J gene: TRBJ2-2
CDR3 protein: CASSVHRVGELFF
CDR3 DNA: TGTGCCAGCAGTGTTCATCGGGTCGGGGAGCTGTTTTTT

clone size: -
D gene: TRBD1
V gene: TRBV29-1
J gene: TRBJ2-1
CDR3 protein: CSAMTGGAYNEQFF
CDR3 DNA: TGCAGCGCCATGACAGGGGGGGCCTACAATGAGCAGTTCTTC

clone size: few
D gene: TRBD2
V gene: TRBV7-9
J gene: TRBJ2-1
CDR3 protein: CASRTTRLAGDGSYNEQFF
CDR3 DNA: TGTGCCAGCAGAACGACGCGACTAGCGGGAGATGGGTCCTACAATGAGCAGTTCTTC

clone size: -
D gene: -
V gene: TRBV29-1
J gene: TRBJ2-1
CDR3 protein: CSSAGQLNEQFF
CDR3 DNA: TGCAGCTCTGCGGGACAGCTCAATGAGCAGTTCTTC

clone size: -
D gene: -
V gene: TRBV15
J gene: TRBJ1-4
CDR3 protein: CATSKAIGGSTNEKLFF
CDR3 DNA: TGTGCCACCAGCAAAGCCATCGGAGGTTCAACTAATGAAAAACTGTTTTTT

clone size: -
D gene: -
V gene: TRBV27
J gene: TRBJ1-2
CDR3 protein: CASSFLGREGYGYTF
CDR3 DNA: TGTGCCAGCAGTTTTCTTGGCAGGGAAGGCTATGGCTACACCTTC